What follows is one T cell receptor beta chain and its context. Its target is unknown. The CDR3 covers 13 residues. V was shortened by 0 bases and J by 4 bases, with 6 bases between the two germline ends. Germline V gene sequence: CDR1 SGHDN, CDR2 FVKESK. The record originates from a study of CD8+ T cells in alopecia areata. Study results and limitations: Especially in alopecia totalis/universalis, lesional scalp showed greater clonality than normal scalp did. Sharing of TCR sequences between patients (possibly for HLA-related reasons) was less clear than in mice.

Regarding treatment: oral pan-JAK inhibitor, 5-10 mg twice daily. RNA, once extracted, was reverse transcribed into cDNA for use as the sequencing template. Sequencing used immunoSEQ multiplex PCR; TCRdb keeps in-frame clones, though not all of them. This table has about 210,000 clones, 64% appearing once. The sequenced sample was CD4+ T cells sorted from blood, obtained at week 4, from a patient treated with tofacitinib. The chain uses TRBV14 and TRBJ1-2; D is uncertain. The receptor was isolated from a human donor with alopecia areata. The CDR3 is CASSQEGSYGYTF. DNA for the CDR3: TGTGCCAGCAGCCAAGAGGGATCCTATGGCTACACCTTC.